Presented here are 26 T cell receptor beta chains from one specimen sequenced in a study of blood T cell repertoires in COVID-19. The method was immunoSEQ multiplex PCR; TCRdb's version includes in-frame clones alone and lacks a portion of them. The sample has about 160,000 clones; 65% to 85% are singletons. The sample consisted of peripheral blood. The receptors here all came from a woman of 80 years or more with active or convalescent COVID-19.

The J gene is TRBJ2-5, the V gene TRBV9; TRBD2 aligns across 8 bases. The length of the CDR3 is 14 residues. Germline V lookup: CDR1 SGDLS, CDR2 YYNGEE. Trimming cost V 3 bases and J 2 bases; bases outside gene matches: 3. The CDR3 here is CASSATSGQETQYF. Written as DNA, the CDR3 is TGTGCCAGCAGCGCTACTAGCGGACAAGAGACCCAGTACTTC.

The V and J genes are TRBV27 and TRBJ2-1, with 7 bases identical to TRBD1. CDR1 MNHEY and CDR2 SMNVEV come from the germline V gene (reference sequence). V lost 6 bases to trimming and J lost 4 bases; unmatched junction nucleotides: 6. This CDR3 comprises 14 residues. In nucleotides, the CDR3 is TGTGCCAGCAGCCCTCAGGGGGTATACAATGAGCAGTTCTTC. Encoded protein: CASSPQGVYNEQFF.

The rearrangement uses TRBV3-1 (or the pseudogene TRBV3-2) and TRBJ2-2, with D perhaps TRBD1 (6 bases). The germline gives CDR1 LGHDT, CDR2 YNNKEL (reference sequence). The germline V and J ends were trimmed by 4 bases and 1 base, with 7 bases remaining between them. There are 14 residues in the CDR3. The CDR3, as DNA: TGTGCCAGCAGCCGGACAGAGAACACCGGGGAGCTGTTTTTT. It codes for CASSRTENTGELFF.

CDR3 residues: CAISEGGTGKGYTF. Here the CDR3 DNA reads TGTGCCATCAGTGAGGGAGGGACAGGGAAGGGCTACACCTTC. This chain connects TRBV10-3 to TRBJ1-2, with 9 bases identical to TRBD1. The CDR3 consists of 14 residues. With 2 bases clipped from V and 8 bases from J, the junction kept 6 bases outside the gene matches. Germline values: CDR1 ENHRY, CDR2 SYGVKD.

CDR3 residues: CASRIGGGGNQPQHF. CDR3 in DNA: TGTGCCAGCAGAATAGGGGGGGGTGGCAATCAGCCCCAGCATTTT. The rearrangement links TRBV27 to TRBJ1-5, with D tentatively TRBD1 (6 bases). V lost 6 bases and J lost 2, with 14 bases in between. CDR1 MNHEY and CDR2 SMNVEV come from the germline V gene (reference sequence). The CDR3 has 15 residues.

The genes are TRBV4-3 and TRBJ1-4, with a tentative D call TRBD1 (5 bases). Germline CDR1 is LGHNA and CDR2 is YSLEER. The CDR3 sequence is 16 residues long. Trimming pared 0 bases from V and 4 bases from J, leaving 12 bases between. CDR3 residues: CASSQDLPGGNEKLFF. The CDR3, as DNA: TGCGCCAGCAGCCAAGATCTCCCCGGGGGTAATGAAAAACTGTTTTTT.

The chain carries TRBV6-1 and TRBJ1-4; D is undetermined. The V end lost 3 bases, the J end lost 4 bases, and 6 bases lay between the germline ends. The CDR3 runs 13 residues. Per germline, CDR1 MNHNS and CDR2 SASEGT. CDR3 in amino acids: CASSDRINEKLFF. The CDR3 nucleotides read TGTGCCAGCAGTGACAGAATTAATGAAAAACTGTTTTTT.

A few counts support this clone. V is TRBV5-1 and J is TRBJ1-4; 9 nucleotides agree with TRBD1. Germline V gene lookup returns CDR1 SGHRS and CDR2 YFSETQ. The CDR3 has 15 amino acids. V lost 0 bases and J lost 8; bases outside the gene matches: 5. In DNA, the CDR3 is TGCGCCAGCAGCTTGGGTACAGGGGGCTTCGAAAAACTGTTTTTT. Its translation: CASSLGTGGFEKLFF.

The V gene is TRBV10-3, the J gene TRBJ2-5; D remains unclear. Germline CDR1 reads ENHRY; CDR2 reads SYGVKD. The CDR3 extends over 13 amino acids. Trimming stripped 3 bases from V and 5 bases from J, with 10 bases between. The CDR3 spells CAISDPDAETQYF. The CDR3 region has the DNA TGTGCCATCAGTGACCCCGATGCGGAGACCCAGTACTTC.

The rearrangement links TRBV5-5 to TRBJ2-7; D gene unclear. The CDR3 extends over 11 amino acids. The V gene lost 3 bases and the J gene lost 1 base, with 2 bases spanning the gap. Germline CDR1 SGHKS, CDR2 YYEKEE (reference sequence). The CDR3 loop reads CASSSSYEQYF. The CDR3, as DNA: TGTGCCAGCAGCTCTTCCTACGAGCAGTACTTC.

This clone was detected a few times. The chain carries TRBV18 and TRBJ2-2; D might be TRBD1 (5 bases). CDR1 and CDR2 from the germline V gene are KGHSH and LQKENI. Trimming took 0 bases from V and 6 from J, leaving 8 bases between them. The CDR3 sequence is 14 residues long. The CDR3 region is CASSPPTVAGELFF. The CDR3 DNA sequence: TGTGCCAGCTCACCACCGACAGTAGCCGGGGAGCTGTTTTTT.

The CDR3: CASSLQSGANVLTF. The CDR3 nucleotides are TGTGCCAGCAGCTTACAGTCTGGGGCCAACGTCCTGACTTTC. V usage is TRBV7-3 and J usage is TRBJ2-6, with D unclear. The V end lost 2 bases, the J end lost 1 base, and 3 bases lay between the germline ends. The CDR3 consists of 14 residues. Germline V CDR1 and CDR2: SGHTA, FQGTGA.

The CDR3 nucleotides are TGTGCCAGCAGCTGGACTAGCGGGGGCCGCACAGATACGCAGTATTTT. Translated: CASSWTSGGRTDTQYF. J is TRBJ2-3 and V is TRBV7-2; TRBD2 agrees at 13 bases. The germline V gene has CDR1 SGHTA and CDR2 FQGNSA. The CDR3 has 16 residues. V lost 4 bases and J lost 1; bases outside the gene matches: 2.

The chain employs TRBV7-9 and TRBJ2-5; possibly TRBD2 for D (5 bases). Trimming cost V 1 base and J 4 bases, with 10 bases left between them. This CDR3 region has 14 residues. Per the germline V gene, CDR1 is SEHNR and CDR2 is FQNEAQ (reference sequence). In nucleotides, the CDR3 is TGTGCCAGCAGCTTAGTCGAACGGGGAGAGACCCAGTACTTC. Its protein is CASSLVERGETQYF.

The rearrangement links TRBV19 to TRBJ1-4; TRBD1 matches 7 bases. Trimming at V came to 8 bases and at J to 0 bases, leaving 9 bases not matched to a gene. Germline assignment: CDR1 LNHDA and CDR2 SQIVND (reference sequence). CDR3 size: 16 residues. CDR3 in amino acids: CASLRGAETTNEKLFF. In DNA, the CDR3 is TGTGCCAGTCTCAGGGGGGCGGAGACAACTAATGAAAAACTGTTTTTT.

This clone has just a few counts. The chain is built from TRBV19 and TRBJ1-1; no clear D. The V gene lost 4 bases and the J gene lost 1 base, with 10 bases spanning the gap. The CDR3 is 14 amino acids. Germline V gene lookup returns CDR1 LNHDA and CDR2 SQIVND (reference sequence). CDR3 DNA sequence: TGTGCCAGTAGTAAGTACGCGGCGAACACTGAAGCTTTCTTT. It translates to CASSKYAANTEAFF.

This chain links TRBV6-5 with TRBJ1-1, with 9 positions matching TRBD1. CDR3 length: 16 residues. The germline V gene has CDR1 MNHEY and CDR2 SVGAGI. J gave up 0 bases and V 2 bases, and 4 bases lay outside the gene matches. Here the CDR3 reads CASSYPGTGMNTEAFF. The CDR3, as DNA: TGTGCCAGCAGTTACCCCGGGACAGGGATGAACACTGAAGCTTTCTTT.

This clone was detected many times. This sample includes further DNA sequences coding for the same CDR3. The chain employs TRBV29-1 and TRBJ1-6; D remains ambiguous. This CDR3 spans 13 amino acids. Germline lookup yields CDR1 SQVTM and CDR2 ANQGSEA. V was pared by 6 bases and J by 5 bases, with 11 bases between. DNA of the CDR3: TGCAGCGTGAGGGCGTCGGATAATTCACCCCTCCACTTT. It specifies CSVRASDNSPLHF. Supplemented by reference TRBV29-1 and TRBJ1-6, the full variable domain reads SAVISQKPSRDICQRGTSLTIQCQVDSQVTMMFWYRQQPGQSLTLIATANQGSEATYESGFVIDKFPISRPNLTFSTLTVSNMSPEDSSIYLCSVRASDNSPLHFGNGTRLTVT.

The chain couples TRBV4-1 to TRBJ2-7, with D possibly matching TRBD1 (6 bases). V lost 5 bases and J lost 4, with 15 bases in between. Germline assignment: CDR1 MGHRA and CDR2 YSYEKL. CDR3 length: 14 amino acids. CDR3 region: CASSRADRNYEQYF. CDR3 in DNA: TGCGCCAGCAGCAGAGCGGACAGAAATTACGAGCAGTACTTC.

V gene TRBV11-3 combines with J gene TRBJ1-5, with D unclear. Germline CDR1 and CDR2: SGHNT and YENEEA. The CDR3 has 13 amino acids. V lost 0 bases, J lost 6 bases, and 6 bases lay in between. This CDR3 reads CASSLDASQPQHF. The CDR3 coding sequence is TGTGCCAGCAGCTTAGATGCCAGTCAGCCCCAGCATTTT.

V is TRBV11-3 and J is TRBJ2-5; 8 bases fit TRBD1. After removal of 6 bases from V and 4 bases from J, the junction contained 7 bases not matched to a gene. Germline values: CDR1 SGHNT, CDR2 YENEEA. The CDR3 runs 14 residues. The CDR3 DNA is TGTGCCAGCAGTCCCCGGACAGGGAGAGAGACCCAGTACTTC. Translated: CASSPRTGRETQYF.

The chain employs TRBV10-3 and TRBJ2-5; a possible D gene is TRBD2 (6 bases). Per the germline V gene, CDR1 is ENHRY and CDR2 is SYGVKD. Trimming removed 6 bases from V and 4 bases from J, with 15 bases in between. The CDR3 is made up of 14 amino acids. CDR3 sequence reads: CAISGGAGGETQYF. CDR3 nucleotides: TGTGCCATCAGCGGCGGCGCCGGGGGAGAGACCCAGTACTTC.

This chain connects TRBV30 to TRBJ1-6; TRBD1 matches at 7 bases. V lost 5 bases and J lost 10; bases outside the gene matches: 5. CDR1 is GTSNPN, CDR2 SVGIG, per germline (reference sequence). This CDR3 comprises 12 residues. DNA for the CDR3: TGTGCCTGGTCACAGGGGAAATCACCCCTCCACTTT. Its protein product is CAWSQGKSPLHF. The full variable domain, in which reference TRBV30 and TRBJ1-6 provide the parts outside the CDR3, is SQTIHQWPATLVQPVGSPLSLECTVEGTSNPNLYWYRQAAGRGLQLLFYSVGIGQISSEVPQNLSASRPQDRQFILSSKKLLLSDSGFYLCAWSQGKSPLHFGNGTRLTVT.

This chain links TRBV4-3 with TRBJ2-2, with 11 bases lining up with TRBD2. This CDR3 is built from 16 residues. Germline CDR1 reads LGHNA; CDR2 reads YSLEER. J gave up 1 base and V 3 bases, and 1 base lay outside the gene matches. CDR3 DNA sequence: TGCGCCAGCAGCCAGGGACTAGCGGAGAACACCGGGGAGCTGTTTTTT. This translates into CASSQGLAENTGELFF.

The chain recombines TRBV5-6 with TRBJ1-4; D perhaps matches TRBD1 (6 bases). The CDR3 has 15 residues. Trimming stripped 7 bases from V and 3 bases from J, with 16 bases between. Germline loops: CDR1 SGHDT, CDR2 YYEEEE. The CDR3 here is CASSGITGSNEKLFF. CDR3 sequence (DNA): TGTGCCAGCTCAGGGATAACAGGGTCTAATGAAAAACTGTTTTTT.

The chain recombines TRBV9 with TRBJ1-2, with no clear D. The CDR3 is 15 amino acids. From germline, CDR1 is SGDLS and CDR2 YYNGEE. The V end lost 3 bases, the J end lost 5 bases, and 17 bases lay between the germline ends. The CDR3 DNA reads as TGTGCCAGCAGCGGCCTAAAGGAGAGCGGGTATGGCTACACCTTC. Its protein is CASSGLKESGYGYTF.